One T cell receptor (beta chain) is described in this entry. The antigen is undetermined. The data originate from a study of breast tumors, draining lymph nodes, adjacent tissues. The lymph nodes were axillary draining lymph nodes from breast cancer patients. Notes on the study in general: Luminal-like breast cancer showed significantly higher tumor–nontumor repertoire similarity than basal-like. Data only fit, rather than demonstrated, lymph node origin of most tumor T cells. Tumor TCR diversity was below lymph nodes but above nontumor tissue. Data fit most tumor T cells coming from lymph node, expanding in tumor.

TCRdb called the multiplex PCR reads again in MiXCR, with one record for every CDR3 protein. This repertoire shows 150,000 to 200,000 distinct CDR3 sequences, roughly 30% found once; its top ten account for roughly 4.3%. Trimming shortened V by 7 bases and J by 0 bases, and 7 bases separated the two germline ends. This CDR3 comprises 13 residues. Germline CDR1 LGHNT, CDR2 FRNRAP. This sequence originates from a female donor with breast cancer. Some clones in this sample may be carry-over from other donors' samples. The sample taken for sequencing was axillary lymph node tissue. V usage is TRBV12-5 and J usage is TRBJ1-5; D uncertain. The CDR3 DNA reads as TGTGCTAGTGAACCAGATAGCAATCAGCCCCAGCATTTT. It specifies CASEPDSNQPQHF.